This entry lists 18 T cell receptor beta chains sequenced from one sample in a study of blood T cell repertoires in COVID-19. The assay was immunoSEQ multiplex PCR, and TCRdb's table has in-frame clones only and misses some. Of approximately 50,000 clones listed, about 85% are singletons. The sequenced sample consisted of peripheral blood. These receptors were collected from a man aged 65-85 years with active COVID-19.

J is TRBJ2-2 and V is TRBV12-3 or TRBV12-4, with TRBD2 as a possible D gene (6 bases). With 6 bases removed from V and 6 bases from J, the gap between germline ends came to 11 bases. The length of the CDR3 is 13 residues. CDR3 sequence (DNA): TGTGCCAGCAGCGAAGGACTATCCGGGGAGCTGTTTTTT. Residues: CASSEGLSGELFF.

The chain recombines TRBV19 with TRBJ2-1; TRBD2 matches 7 bases. This CDR3 has 15 amino acids. Unmatched junction bases numbered 11, after V lost 6 bases and J lost 6 bases. CDR1 LNHDA and CDR2 SQIVND come from the germline V gene (reference sequence). The CDR3, as DNA: TGTGCCAGTAGCCCGGACGGGGGACTAACCAATGAGCAGTTCTTC. It codes for CASSPDGGLTNEQFF.

In this sample, this clone turned up a few times. The chain links TRBV4-1 to TRBJ1-1; TRBD1 aligns across 7 bases. V gave up 3 bases and J gave up 1 base; unmatched junction bases: 8. The CDR3 consists of 16 residues. CDR1 and CDR2 from the germline V gene are MGHRA and YSYEKL. The CDR3 protein is CASSHPQGIGNTEAFF. CDR3 DNA: TGCGCCAGCAGCCACCCACAGGGGATCGGGAACACTGAAGCTTTCTTT.

The chain carries TRBV29-1 and TRBJ2-1; TRBD2 aligns across 7 bases. This CDR3 contains 13 residues. The ends lost 6 bases at V and 8 bases at J; junction bases unmatched: 10. The V gene's germline CDR1 is SQVTM and CDR2 ANQGSEA. CDR3 sequence reads: CSVRLALLHEQFF. The CDR3 nucleotides read TGCAGCGTCCGACTAGCACTCCTTCATGAGCAGTTCTTC.

The chain is built from TRBV6-2 or TRBV6-3 and TRBJ2-7; possible D gene TRBD1, 6 bases. The CDR3 contains 13 residues. CDR1 MNHEY and CDR2 SVGEGT come from the germline V gene. The V end was cut by 5 bases, the J end by 3 bases, with 11 bases between. CDR3 bases: TGTGCCAGCAGTGTACAGGGTGGCTACGAGCAGTACTTC. Amino acids: CASSVQGGYEQYF.

This sequence joins TRBV6-1 and TRBJ2-7, with 8 bases that match TRBD1. The V segment lost 3 bases and the J segment 6 bases; nucleotides outside the gene matches: 10. CDR1 and CDR2 from the germline V gene are MNHNS and SASEGT. This CDR3 has 15 amino acids. The CDR3 loop is CASSEAGQGPTEQYF. The CDR3 bases are TGTGCCAGCAGTGAGGCTGGACAGGGACCTACCGAGCAGTACTTC.

The V gene is TRBV4-1, the J gene TRBJ1-1; D not resolved. CDR1 is MGHRA, CDR2 YSYEKL, per germline. This CDR3 comprises 18 residues. The germline V and J ends were trimmed by 2 bases and 1 base, with 20 bases remaining between them. The CDR3 DNA sequence: TGCGCCAGCAGCCAAAACGTTTGGCAGGTAAGAAAGAACACTGAAGCTTTCTTT. This encodes CASSQNVWQVRKNTEAFF.

This chain joins TRBV13 and TRBJ2-5; 9 bases match TRBD2. Germline trimming cut 4 bases from V and 0 bases from J; bases unmatched to any gene: 9. This CDR3 comprises 17 residues. Per germline, CDR1 PRHDT and CDR2 FYEKMQ (reference sequence). As DNA, the CDR3 is TGTGCCAGCAGCTCGGGTAGCGGGGGCCCGTACCAAGAGACCCAGTACTTC. This gives the protein CASSSGSGGPYQETQYF.

As DNA, the CDR3 is TGTGCCAGCAGCTTAAGGCCGAAAGGGACAGGGTCGGTGTTCTTC. It specifies CASSLRPKGTGSVFF. The rearrangement links TRBV7-9 to TRBJ2-1, with 9 bases aligning to TRBD1. Germline assignment: CDR1 SEHNR and CDR2 FQNEAQ (reference sequence). The CDR3 sequence is 15 residues long. V shed 2 bases and J 15 bases; nucleotides not matched to a gene: 14.

The genes are TRBV18 and TRBJ2-3; TRBD2 agrees at 7 bases. Germline CDR1 is KGHSH and CDR2 is LQKENI. CDR3 length: 14 residues. With V trimmed by 3 bases and J by 3 bases, 3 bases remained unmatched. The CDR3 region is CASSPRTRTDTQYF. In nucleotides, the CDR3 is TGTGCCAGCTCACCGAGGACTAGGACAGATACGCAGTATTTT. Full variable domain (remainder filled in from reference TRBV18 and TRBJ2-3): NAGVMQNPRHLVRRRGQEARLRCSPMKGHSHVYWYRQLPEEGLKFMVYLQKENIIDESGMPKERFSAEFPKEGPSILRIQQVVRGDSAAYFCASSPRTRTDTQYFGPGTRLTVL.

This chain joins TRBV6-5 and TRBJ1-2; possible D gene TRBD1, 6 bases. The CDR3 covers 13 residues. Trimming left V 6 bases short and J 8 bases short, with 16 bases between. Germline CDR1 and CDR2: MNHEY and SVGAGI. CDR3: CASSPGQLQGYTF. The CDR3, as DNA: TGTGCCAGCAGCCCCGGACAGCTGCAGGGCTACACCTTC.

The rearrangement joins TRBV6-2 or TRBV6-3 to TRBJ1-5; D is uncertain. V was cut by 3 bases and J by 0 bases, with 12 bases left in between. The length of the CDR3 is 16 residues. Germline V lookup: CDR1 MNHEY, CDR2 SVGEGT. The CDR3 DNA is TGTGCCAGCAGTTATAGGCGGGAATATAGCAATCAGCCCCAGCATTTT. This sequence encodes CASSYRREYSNQPQHF.

The chain couples TRBV5-4 to TRBJ2-2, with 7 bases aligning to TRBD1. J was trimmed by 4 bases and V by 4 bases; bases with no gene match: 13. Germline CDR1 and CDR2: SGHNT and YYREEE (reference sequence). There are 17 residues in the CDR3. The CDR3 loop reads CASSRITTGLGTGELFF. The DNA of the CDR3 is TGTGCCAGCAGCCGGATTACGACAGGGCTGGGCACCGGGGAGCTGTTTTTT.

The gene calls are TRBV6-2 or TRBV6-3 and TRBJ2-3, with 12 bases aligning to TRBD2. Unmatched junction bases numbered 11, after V lost 0 bases and J lost 7 bases. The CDR3 runs 18 residues. Germline V gives CDR1 MNHEY, CDR2 SVGEGT. This chain's CDR3 is CASSYSLELAGGSNTQYF. For the CDR3, the DNA is TGTGCCAGCAGTTACTCCCTAGAACTAGCGGGGGGCTCCAATACGCAGTATTTT.

This clone was picked up one time. The gene calls are TRBV9 and TRBJ1-2; D is possibly TRBD1 (6 bases). The CDR3 runs to 17 residues. Per the germline V gene, CDR1 is SGDLS and CDR2 is YYNGEE. V was trimmed by 0 bases and J by 2 bases, leaving 17 bases between them. The CDR3 DNA is TGTGCCAGCAGCGTAGCGGGGTGGGGACATTCGAACTATGGCTACACCTTC. This codes for CASSVAGWGHSNYGYTF.

This chain links TRBV7-2 with TRBJ2-4; the match to TRBD1 covers 11 bases. The CDR3 is made up of 16 amino acids. J lost 6 bases, V lost 2 bases, and 6 bases had no gene match. From germline, CDR1 is SGHTA and CDR2 FQGNSA. The CDR3 spells CASSLMMGQGVNIQYF. CDR3 bases: TGTGCCAGCAGCTTAATGATGGGACAGGGGGTAAACATTCAGTACTTC.

V and J are TRBV5-1 and TRBJ2-7; D might be TRBD1 (6 bases). Looked up from germline, CDR1 is SGHRS and CDR2 is YFSETQ. CDR3 size: 14 residues. Between the trimmed V and J ends, which lost 4 bases and 5 bases, there was a span of 16 bases. Here the CDR3 reads CASSRTGTPHEQYF. The CDR3 DNA sequence: TGCGCCAGCAGCCGCACAGGGACCCCCCACGAGCAGTACTTC.

This clone was counted ten times or more. The V and J genes are TRBV14 and TRBJ1-1, with D hard to call. CDR3 size: 19 residues. Trimming removed 4 bases from V and 4 bases from J, with 28 bases in between. Looked up from germline, CDR1 is SGHDN and CDR2 is FVKESK. CDR3 protein: CASSRLGFLVGGSGTEAFF. The CDR3 DNA reads TGTGCCAGCAGCCGCCTCGGGTTCTTGGTGGGAGGTTCCGGCACTGAAGCTTTCTTT.